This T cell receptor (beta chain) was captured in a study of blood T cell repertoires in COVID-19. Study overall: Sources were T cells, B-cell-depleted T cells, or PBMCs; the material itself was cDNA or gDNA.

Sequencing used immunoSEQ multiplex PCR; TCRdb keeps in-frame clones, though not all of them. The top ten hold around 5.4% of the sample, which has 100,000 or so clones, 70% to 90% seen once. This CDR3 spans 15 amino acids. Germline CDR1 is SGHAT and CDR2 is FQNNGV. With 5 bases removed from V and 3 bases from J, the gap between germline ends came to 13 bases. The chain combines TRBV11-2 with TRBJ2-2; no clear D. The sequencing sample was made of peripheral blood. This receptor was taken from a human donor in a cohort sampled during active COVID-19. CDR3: CASSPSRIYTGELFF. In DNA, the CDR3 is TGTGCCAGCAGCCCCTCCAGAATATACACCGGGGAGCTGTTTTTT. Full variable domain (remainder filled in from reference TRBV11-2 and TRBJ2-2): EAGVAQSPRYKIIEKRQSVAFWCNPISGHATLYWYQQILGQGPKLLIQFQNNGVVDDSQLPKDRFSAERLKGVDSTLKIQPAKLEDSAVYLCASSPSRIYTGELFFGEGSRLTVL.